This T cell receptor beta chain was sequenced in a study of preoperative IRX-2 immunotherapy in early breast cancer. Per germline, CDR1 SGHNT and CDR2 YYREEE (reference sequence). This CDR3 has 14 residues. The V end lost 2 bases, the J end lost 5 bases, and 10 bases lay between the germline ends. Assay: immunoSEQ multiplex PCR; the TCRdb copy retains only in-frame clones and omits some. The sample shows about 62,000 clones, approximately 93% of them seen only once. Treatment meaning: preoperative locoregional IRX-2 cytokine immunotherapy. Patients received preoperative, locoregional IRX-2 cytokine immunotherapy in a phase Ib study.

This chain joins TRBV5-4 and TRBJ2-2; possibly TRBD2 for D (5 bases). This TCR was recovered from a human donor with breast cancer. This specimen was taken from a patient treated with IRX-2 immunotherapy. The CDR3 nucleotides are TGTGCCAGCAGCTTAGGCCTAGCAACCGGGGAGCTGTTTTTT. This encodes CASSLGLATGELFF.